This T cell receptor (beta chain) was sequenced in a study of low-dose radiotherapy and immunotherapy resistance in tumors. Study context: Per fraction, Cohort 2 was given 1 Gy every two weeks, accumulating a total of 13 Gy over 26 weeks. Intravenous ipilimumab 1 mg/kg every six weeks was given with nivolumab 240 mg every two weeks.

First-strand cDNA used TRAV- and TRBV-specific primers, covering alpha and beta chains. TCR amplification involved 20 PCR cycles with a constant-region primer and V-primer adapter. mRNA that had been isolated underwent amplification through in vitro transcription. MiXCR, applied by TCRdb to the reads, yields one record per CDR3 protein. The table lists roughly 10,000 distinct CDR3 sequences, roughly 60% of them singletons. Donors were given nivolumab, ipilimumab, aspirin, low-dose cyclophosphamide and low-dose radiotherapy. The clonotype comes from a human donor with advanced metastatic prostate, ovarian, gallbladder or colorectal cancer (not recorded which). This table probably holds off-target reads from a library built for another chain.

The CDR3 DNA follows: TGTGCCACCAGTGACCCGGGGCAGGGAGAATACGAGCAGTACTTC. Encoded protein: CATSDPGQGEYEQYF. The V gene is TRBV24-1, the J gene TRBJ2-7; D tentatively reads TRBD1 or TRBD2 (5 bases each). The CDR3 is made up of 15 amino acids. The germline V and J ends were trimmed by 4 bases and 4 bases, with 16 bases remaining between them. The germline V gene encodes CDR1 KGHDR and CDR2 SFDVKD.